Following are 10 T cell receptor beta chains from one sample sequenced in a study of blood T cell repertoires in COVID-19 (dated by TCRdb to about 2020). Library creation used the immunoSEQ multiplex PCR assay. TCRdb limited this immuneACCESS table to in-frame rearrangements with V and J called. A share of clones is missing; checked studies link under half to unresolved V genes, and the rest is unexplained. The sample data list hundreds of thousands of clones, and 86% of these were observed just once. Roughly 2% of the sample belongs to the ten largest clones. Source material: peripheral blood. All receptors come from a woman aged 50 to 60 with acute or convalescent COVID-19.

The CDR3 is CASSQDSQAGTIYF. The CDR3 nucleotides are TGTGCCAGCAGCCAAGATAGCCAGGCGGGCACCATATATTTT. This sequence joins TRBV4-2 and TRBJ1-3; D gene ambiguous. CDR1 and CDR2 (germline): LGHNA, YNFKEQ. The V end lost 0 bases, the J end lost 9 bases, and 12 bases lay between the germline ends. CDR3 length equals 14 residues.

The chain joins TRBV5-4 to TRBJ2-3; 8 bases match TRBD2. The CDR3 runs 16 residues. With V trimmed by 4 bases and J by 2 bases, 9 bases remained unmatched. CDR1 is SGHNT, CDR2 YYREEE, per germline (reference sequence). The CDR3: CASSPLSGSPTDTQYF. The CDR3 DNA reads as TGTGCCAGCAGCCCCCTCAGCGGGAGCCCCACAGATACGCAGTATTTT.

The rearrangement links TRBV6-5 to TRBJ1-4; possibly TRBD1 for D (5 bases). The CDR3 runs 15 residues. Trimming pared 6 bases from V and 3 bases from J, leaving 14 bases between. Germline V lookup: CDR1 MNHEY, CDR2 SVGAGI. CDR3 sequence (DNA): TGTGCCAGCAGACAATTGGGGGGGGCTAATGAAAAACTGTTTTTT. This gives the protein CASRQLGGANEKLFF.

This chain connects TRBV7-9 to TRBJ1-1; 9 nucleotides align to TRBD1. The CDR3 is 16 residues long. After removal of 5 bases from V and 1 base from J, the junction contained 8 bases not matched to a gene. The V gene's germline CDR1 is SEHNR and CDR2 FQNEAQ (reference sequence). Written as DNA, the CDR3 is TGTGCCAGCAGCCAGCCGGGACAGGGACCGAACACTGAAGCTTTCTTT. This gives the protein CASSQPGQGPNTEAFF.

This clone was recorded a few times. This rearrangement joins TRBV5-4 to TRBJ1-5; a possible D gene is TRBD1 (6 bases). Germline CDR1 SGHNT, CDR2 YYREEE (reference sequence). This CDR3 contains 15 residues. V was pared by 3 bases and J by 0 bases, with 10 bases between. The CDR3 spells CASSSTGDSNQPQHF. CDR3 in DNA: TGTGCCAGCAGCTCGACAGGAGATAGCAATCAGCCCCAGCATTTT.

This clone was observed once. The chain carries TRBV19 and TRBJ1-2; D gene unclear. The CDR3 covers 15 residues. The germline V gene encodes CDR1 LNHDA and CDR2 SQIVND (reference sequence). Deletions cut 7 bases from V and 4 bases from J, with 19 bases between. CDR3: CASTHPISGGYGYTF. The CDR3 bases are TGTGCCAGTACCCACCCCATCAGCGGCGGCTATGGCTACACCTTC.

This clone was seen a handful of times. This chain uses TRBV6-5 with TRBJ1-1; D is possibly TRBD1 (6 bases). CDR1 MNHEY and CDR2 SVGAGI come from the germline V gene. Trimming left V 6 bases short and J 5 bases short, with 19 bases between. The CDR3 loop spans 15 amino acids. CDR3 residues: CASRRGTVGATEAFF. For the CDR3, the DNA is TGTGCCAGCAGGAGGGGGACCGTCGGAGCGACTGAAGCTTTCTTT.

The V call is TRBV6-6, the J call TRBJ2-5; 9 nucleotides agree with TRBD2. J gave up 3 bases and V 7 bases, and 3 bases lay outside the gene matches. The CDR3 is 13 residues long. CDR1 and CDR2 from the germline V gene are MNHNY and SVGAGI (reference sequence). The CDR3 DNA reads TGTGCCAGCAATGCGGGAGGGGAAGAGACCCAGTACTTC. It codes for CASNAGGEETQYF.

This chain joins TRBV6-5 and TRBJ2-3; D unclear. There are 14 residues in the CDR3. V was trimmed by 0 bases and J by 3 bases, leaving 7 bases between them. Germline CDR1 reads MNHEY; CDR2 reads SVGAGI. CDR3 region: CASSYSEATDTQYF. The CDR3 nucleotides are TGTGCCAGCAGTTACTCCGAAGCGACAGATACGCAGTATTTT.

This chain links TRBV7-3 with TRBJ1-2; D is perhaps TRBD1 (5 bases). Germline V gene sequence: CDR1 SGHTA, CDR2 FQGTGA. The CDR3 has 14 amino acids. The ends were cut back, 8 bases at V and 4 bases at J, with 17 bases in the middle. The CDR3 protein is CASVGMGRCYGYTF. The CDR3 DNA follows: TGTGCCAGCGTCGGTATGGGGCGGTGCTATGGCTACACCTTC.